This T cell receptor beta chain emerged from a study of cytomegalovirus exposure and HLA in healthy donors. Overall study results and limits: A further, later analysis showed that HLA-associated TCR beta chains (compared with equally common others) were more clonally expanded.

Notes on this clone: As yet, its antigen is unknown.

This CDR3 comprises 14 residues. The V segment lost 2 bases and the J segment 5 bases; nucleotides outside the gene matches: 3. CDR1 is SGDLS and CDR2 is YYNGEE in the germline V gene. PCR amplification relied on 60 Vbeta primers (plus 13 Jbeta primers). Profiling relied on immunoSEQ multiplex PCR, and the TCRdb table lists in-frame clones only, not all of them. This sample's clone table lists 150,000 or so clones. The sequenced sample consisted of PBMCs. The chain recombines TRBV9 with TRBJ1-5; 8 nucleotides line up with TRBD1. This TCR came from a woman aged 45-60 years in good health and CMV-seronegative. The CDR3 nucleotides read TGTGCCAGCAGCGTCGGACAGGGAGATCAGCCCCAGCATTTT. Its translation: CASSVGQGDQPQHF.